Below, 32 T cell receptor beta chains from the same sample are listed, as sequenced in a study of vaccination effects on CD4 cells after COVID-19 (dated by TCRdb to between 2021 and 2024). The library was made by the immunoSEQ multiplex PCR assay. The immuneACCESS repertoire file appears here via TCRdb, limited to in-frame rearrangements. These files lack a portion of the clones; in checked studies, under half of the deficit traces to unresolved V genes, and the cause of the others is not known. The sample records nearly 45,000 clones, around 80% of which are singletons. Jointly, the top ten make up 25% to 35% of the sample. To identify antigen-specific CD4+ T cell clonotypes by their expansion, the ViraFEST assay first stimulated PBMC with viral peptide pools and then applied TCR sequencing. After 10 to 11 days of culture, CD4+ T cells were isolated with the EasySep CD4+ T cell isolation kit. PCR-confirmed SARS-CoV-2 infection had occurred in convalescent patients between March and December 2020, before the Alpha, Beta and Delta variants emerged in the United States.

Their cognate antigens are unknown. Sequenced material: CD4+ T cells from PBMCs cultured with a peptide pool, taken before COVID-19 vaccination. The receptor set was obtained from a human donor who had a prior SARS-CoV-2 infection.

About this clone: Other DNA variants within this sample encode the same CDR3. The genes are TRBV5-4 and TRBJ2-3; 13 positions agree with TRBD2. Trimming removed 4 bases from V and 0 bases from J; junction bases left unmatched: 2. Per germline, CDR1 SGHNT and CDR2 YYREEE (reference sequence). The CDR3 consists of 16 residues. As DNA, the CDR3 is TGTGCCAGCAGCCTGGGACTAGCGGGGAGCACAGATACGCAGTATTTT. Amino acid sequence: CASSLGLAGSTDTQYF.

This rearrangement joins TRBV19 to TRBJ1-2; 9 bases match TRBD1. With V trimmed by 1 base and J by 8 bases, 5 bases remained unmatched. The length of the CDR3 is 14 residues. CDR1 and CDR2 (germline): LNHDA, SQIVND (reference sequence). CDR3 nucleotide sequence: TGTGCCAGTAGTATAGCGGGGACAGGGACAGGCTACACCTTC. This translates into CASSIAGTGTGYTF. The complete variable domain, with remaining parts taken from reference TRBV19 and TRBJ1-2, reads DGGITQSPKYLFRKEGQNVTLSCEQNLNHDAMYWYRQDPGQGLRLIYYSQIVNDFQKGDIAEGYSVSREKKESFPLTVTSAQKNPTAFYLCASSIAGTGTGYTFGSGTRLTVV.

V and J are TRBV9 and TRBJ2-1; 9 bases line up with TRBD2. V shed 0 bases, J shed 0 bases, and the junction held 7 bases outside the gene matches. The germline CDR1 and CDR2 sequences are SGDLS and YYNGEE. The CDR3 contains 18 residues. CDR3 DNA sequence: TGTGCCAGCAGCGTAGGACTAGCGGCGATGAGCTCCTACAATGAGCAGTTCTTC. Protein sequence: CASSVGLAAMSSYNEQFF.

CDR3 DNA sequence: TGTGCCAGCAGCGCCTTAGCGGGCGGAAACTACGAGCAGTACTTC. Translated: CASSALAGGNYEQYF. This chain uses TRBV9 with TRBJ2-7; 7 nucleotides match TRBD2. This CDR3 has 15 residues. V lost 3 bases to trimming and J lost 3 bases; unmatched junction nucleotides: 9. Germline V lookup: CDR1 SGDLS, CDR2 YYNGEE.

This sequence joins TRBV11-2 and TRBJ1-6; D remains unclear. CDR1 is SGHAT, CDR2 FQNNGV, per germline. Trimming took 6 bases from V and 5 from J, leaving 11 bases between them. The length of the CDR3 is 14 residues. CDR3 bases: TGTGCCAGCAGTTTAAGCCTAAATAATTCACCCCTCCACTTT. It translates to CASSLSLNNSPLHF.

The chain is built from TRBV9 and TRBJ1-2; D might be TRBD1 (5 bases). This CDR3 is 13 amino acids long. Germline V CDR1 and CDR2: SGDLS, YYNGEE. V was cut by 1 base and J by 1 base, with 5 bases left in between. The CDR3 bases are TGTGCCAGCAGCGTACAGGGTAACTATGGCTACACCTTC. This sequence encodes CASSVQGNYGYTF.

This chain links TRBV11-3 with TRBJ2-2; D gene ambiguous. This CDR3 is 18 amino acids long. Trimming took 1 base from V and 0 from J, leaving 15 bases between them. CDR1 is SGHNT, CDR2 YENEEA, per germline. The CDR3 loop is CASSLAGVGIANTGELFF. The CDR3 DNA is TGTGCCAGCAGCTTAGCTGGTGTGGGGATCGCGAACACCGGGGAGCTGTTTTTT.

The chain carries TRBV3-1 (or the pseudogene TRBV3-2) and TRBJ2-5; D might be TRBD1 or TRBD2, each matching 5 bases. Deletions cut 0 bases from V and 2 bases from J, with 13 bases between. There are 16 residues in the CDR3. Germline CDR1 is LGHDT and CDR2 is YNNKEL (reference sequence). This chain's CDR3 is CASSQDLAWGQETQYF. The CDR3 nucleotides read TGTGCCAGCAGCCAAGATTTGGCTTGGGGGCAAGAGACCCAGTACTTC.

CDR3 in DNA: TGTGCCTCGAGACAGGGGTCCTACGAGCAGTACTTC. Translating gives CASRQGSYEQYF. The rearrangement joins TRBV2 to TRBJ2-7; 8 nucleotides align to TRBD1. The CDR3 is 12 amino acids. J lost 1 base, V lost 11 bases, and 4 bases had no gene match. Germline-derived CDR1 and CDR2 are SNHLY and FYNNEI.

The chain has TRBV5-4 and TRBJ2-5, with 10 bases lining up with TRBD2. Germline V CDR1 and CDR2: SGHNT, YYREEE (reference sequence). Trimming cost V 4 bases and J 3 bases; bases outside gene matches: 6. The CDR3 extends over 15 amino acids. The CDR3 sequence is CASSPSGSVKETQYF. The DNA for the CDR3 is TGTGCCAGCAGCCCTAGCGGGAGTGTTAAAGAGACCCAGTACTTC.

This clone was detected only a few times. The J gene is TRBJ1-1, the V gene TRBV7-9; no clear D gene. From germline, CDR1 is SEHNR and CDR2 FQNEAQ (reference sequence). This CDR3 spans 12 amino acids. V shed 5 bases and J shed 6 bases, with 10 bases lying between them. Here the CDR3 DNA reads TGTGCCAGCAGCCCTGACGGGGCTGAAGCTTTCTTT. Amino acids: CASSPDGAEAFF.

This clone has only one observation. The CDR3 reads CASSTGAGELFF. The CDR3 DNA reads TGCGCCAGCAGCACGGGGGCCGGGGAGCTGTTTTTT. V and J are TRBV4-1 and TRBJ2-2; the D gene is possibly TRBD2 (6 bases). The CDR3 has 12 residues. Germline values: CDR1 MGHRA, CDR2 YSYEKL. The V and J ends lost 5 bases and 6 bases respectively, with 7 bases between them.

The chain couples TRBV3-1 (or the pseudogene TRBV3-2) to TRBJ2-7; 8 bases fit TRBD2. This CDR3 is 15 amino acids long. CDR1 is LGHDT and CDR2 is YNNKEL in the germline V gene (reference sequence). The V segment lost 2 bases and the J segment 10 bases; nucleotides outside the gene matches: 13. The CDR3 loop is CASSQHSAGVRYQYF. The CDR3 DNA reads as TGTGCCAGCAGCCAACACTCAGCGGGAGTCCGTTATCAGTACTTC.

This rearrangement joins TRBV5-4 to TRBJ2-2; 10 nucleotides match TRBD2. The V gene's germline CDR1 is SGHNT and CDR2 YYREEE (reference sequence). CDR3 size: 17 residues. V dropped 0 bases and J dropped 1; count of bases not matched to a gene: 3. The DNA for the CDR3 is TGTGCCAGCAGCTTGGCGTCTAGCGGGGGGAACACCGGGGAGCTGTTTTTT. Translation gives CASSLASSGGNTGELFF.

This sequence joins TRBV4-1 and TRBJ2-7, with 11 bases that match TRBD2. The J segment lost 7 bases and the V segment lost 2 bases, leaving 13 bases of the junction unmatched. This CDR3 is built from 17 residues. CDR1 MGHRA and CDR2 YSYEKL come from the germline V gene. The DNA of the CDR3 is TGCGCCAGCAGCCAAATTGCGAATAGCGGGAGGGCAAGGGAGCAGTACTTC. Its translation is CASSQIANSGRAREQYF.

The gene calls are TRBV5-1 and TRBJ2-2; 12 nucleotides align to TRBD2. Per the germline V gene, CDR1 is SGHRS and CDR2 is YFSETQ. With 0 bases clipped from V and 7 bases from J, the junction kept 4 bases outside the gene matches. This CDR3 contains 16 residues. The CDR3 spells CASSLGLAGAVGELFF. Written as DNA, the CDR3 is TGCGCCAGCAGCTTGGGACTAGCGGGAGCAGTCGGGGAGCTGTTTTTT.

This rearrangement joins TRBV6-1 to TRBJ1-2; maybe TRBD1 (5 bases). Deletions cut 0 bases from V and 5 bases from J, with 10 bases between. CDR1 and CDR2 (germline): MNHNS, SASEGT. CDR3 length equals 14 residues. This chain's CDR3 is CASSEAGGGYGYTF. The CDR3 DNA is TGTGCCAGCAGTGAAGCGGGGGGTGGATATGGCTACACCTTC.

V gene TRBV18 combines with J gene TRBJ2-3; 13 bases map to TRBD2. With V trimmed by 3 bases and J by 7 bases, 4 bases remained unmatched. The CDR3 extends over 15 amino acids. The germline V gene has CDR1 KGHSH and CDR2 LQKENI. The CDR3 is CASSPGLAGRNTQYF. CDR3 nucleotide sequence: TGTGCCAGCTCACCGGGACTAGCGGGGAGAAATACGCAGTATTTT.

J is TRBJ2-1 and V is TRBV11-3; D gene unclear. The V gene lost 5 bases and the J gene lost 9 bases, with 11 bases spanning the gap. CDR3 length: 12 residues. Germline V gives CDR1 SGHNT, CDR2 YENEEA. The CDR3 loop is CASSPTTAEQFF. The CDR3 DNA sequence: TGTGCCAGCAGCCCAACGACGGCTGAGCAGTTCTTC.

This clone was recorded a few times. V usage is TRBV10-3 and J usage is TRBJ1-1; D is unresolved. There are 13 residues in the CDR3. Trimming pared 7 bases from V and 1 base from J, leaving 10 bases between. In germline, CDR1 is ENHRY, CDR2 SYGVKD. The CDR3 DNA sequence: TGTGCCATCACCAAGACGGAGAACACTGAAGCTTTCTTT. Translated: CAITKTENTEAFF.

The chain employs TRBV7-9 and TRBJ2-1, with 8 bases aligning to TRBD2. CDR1 is SEHNR and CDR2 is FQNEAQ in the germline V gene (reference sequence). The CDR3 has 16 amino acids. J lost 3 bases, V lost 3 bases, and 7 bases had no gene match. The CDR3 region is CASSFSGTRVYNEQFF. DNA for the CDR3: TGTGCCAGCAGCTTCTCCGGGACTAGGGTCTACAATGAGCAGTTCTTC.

The gene calls are TRBV7-6 and TRBJ2-7; D uncertain. The CDR3 has 13 amino acids. Deletions cut 1 base from V and 4 bases from J, with 8 bases between. From germline, CDR1 is SGHVS and CDR2 FNYEAQ. CDR3 nucleotide sequence: TGTGCCAGCAGCTTAGGGCAGTATTACGAGCAGTACTTC. It translates to CASSLGQYYEQYF.

The chain joins TRBV18 to TRBJ2-5; TRBD1 might be the D (5 bases). V lost 2 bases, J lost 2 bases, and 12 bases lay in between. CDR3 length: 15 residues. Germline V gene sequence: CDR1 KGHSH, CDR2 LQKENI. As DNA, the CDR3 is TGTGCCAGCTCACCATCGACAGTCGTTCAAGAGACCCAGTACTTC. It yields the protein CASSPSTVVQETQYF. Full variable domain (remainder filled in from reference TRBV18 and TRBJ2-5): NAGVMQNPRHLVRRRGQEARLRCSPMKGHSHVYWYRQLPEEGLKFMVYLQKENIIDESGMPKERFSAEFPKEGPSILRIQQVVRGDSAAYFCASSPSTVVQETQYFGPGTRLLVL.

The CDR3 reads CASSQALGGKNYYEQYF. The CDR3 nucleotides read TGTGCCAGCAGCCAAGCATTGGGAGGGAAAAACTACTACGAGCAGTACTTC. The rearrangement joins TRBV4-2 to TRBJ2-7; 7 bases match TRBD2. The germline V gene encodes CDR1 LGHNA and CDR2 YNFKEQ. The CDR3 has 17 residues. Unmatched junction bases numbered 12, after V lost 1 base and J lost 3 bases.

This chain uses TRBV4-3 with TRBJ1-6; 8 bases match TRBD1. After removal of 0 bases from V and 6 bases from J, the junction contained 1 base not matched to a gene. Germline CDR1 LGHNA, CDR2 YSLEER. This CDR3 is 15 amino acids long. DNA of the CDR3: TGCGCCAGCAGCCAAGACGGACAGGGTAATTCACCCCTCCACTTT. Residues: CASSQDGQGNSPLHF.

This chain uses TRBV5-1 with TRBJ2-7, with 10 bases fitting TRBD2. V shed 0 bases and J 6 bases; nucleotides not matched to a gene: 6. Germline loops: CDR1 SGHRS, CDR2 YFSETQ. This CDR3 has 15 amino acids. The CDR3 region has the DNA TGCGCCAGCAGCTTGGCATCCAGCGGGAGGGCCGAGCAGTACTTC. Amino acids: CASSLASSGRAEQYF.

V is TRBV5-1 and J is TRBJ2-7; weak D call: TRBD2 (6 bases). The CDR3 is made up of 14 amino acids. Deletions cut 1 base from V and 5 bases from J, with 13 bases between. Germline loops: CDR1 SGHRS, CDR2 YFSETQ. The CDR3 nucleotides are TGCGCCAGCAGCTTGTATGTCTCGGGAGACGAGCAGTACTTC. Its translation: CASSLYVSGDEQYF.

The chain carries TRBV5-1 and TRBJ2-1; 8 nucleotides align to TRBD2. Per the germline V gene, CDR1 is SGHRS and CDR2 is YFSETQ. The length of the CDR3 is 14 residues. V dropped 2 bases and J dropped 6; count of bases not matched to a gene: 4. CDR3 loop: CASSFSGVGNEQFF. The CDR3 DNA sequence: TGCGCCAGCAGCTTTAGCGGGGTTGGCAATGAGCAGTTCTTC.

For the CDR3, the DNA is TGCAGTGCTAGTTTGCGGGCCGGCACAGATACGCAGTATTTT. Protein sequence: CSASLRAGTDTQYF. The rearrangement links TRBV20-1 to TRBJ2-3, with D tentatively TRBD2 (5 bases). Trimming removed 3 bases from V and 1 base from J, with 11 bases in between. CDR1 and CDR2 from the germline V gene are DFQATT and SNEGSKA (reference sequence). The CDR3 sequence is 14 residues long.

J is TRBJ1-6 and V is TRBV5-1; 11 bases map to TRBD1. Germline loops: CDR1 SGHRS, CDR2 YFSETQ. The trim removed 4 bases at V and 0 bases at J, leaving 9 bases unmatched. The CDR3 spans 19 residues. The DNA of the CDR3 is TGCGCCAGCAGCATCCGGACAGGGGGCGTAGGCTCCTATAATTCACCCCTCCACTTT. This gives the protein CASSIRTGGVGSYNSPLHF.

The CDR3 region is CASRALWAGGHTDTQYF. The CDR3 region has the DNA TGTGCCAGCAGGGCCCTCTGGGCGGGAGGGCATACAGATACGCAGTATTTT. The chain couples TRBV2 to TRBJ2-3; 9 bases fit TRBD2. The ends lost 6 bases at V and 3 bases at J; junction bases unmatched: 13. Germline V gives CDR1 SNHLY, CDR2 FYNNEI. The CDR3 runs 17 residues.

There are a few counts of this clone. The chain links TRBV6-5 to TRBJ2-1; 9 bases fit TRBD1. The V segment lost 7 bases and the J segment 6 bases; nucleotides outside the gene matches: 7. The germline CDR1 and CDR2 sequences are MNHEY and SVGAGI. The CDR3 is 14 residues long. The chain's CDR3 is CASMRTGEGNEQFF. CDR3 DNA: TGTGCCAGCATGAGGACAGGGGAGGGCAATGAGCAGTTCTTC.